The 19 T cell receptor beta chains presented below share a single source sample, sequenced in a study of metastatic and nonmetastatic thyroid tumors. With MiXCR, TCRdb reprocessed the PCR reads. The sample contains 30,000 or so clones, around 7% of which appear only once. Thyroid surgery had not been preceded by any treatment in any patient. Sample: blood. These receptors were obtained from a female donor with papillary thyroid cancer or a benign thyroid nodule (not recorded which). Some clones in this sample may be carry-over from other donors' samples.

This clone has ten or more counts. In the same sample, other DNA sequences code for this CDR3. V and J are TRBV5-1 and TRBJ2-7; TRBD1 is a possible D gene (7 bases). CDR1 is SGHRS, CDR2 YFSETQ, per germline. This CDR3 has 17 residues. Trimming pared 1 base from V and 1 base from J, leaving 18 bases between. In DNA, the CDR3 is TGCGCCAGCAGCTTGCCCGGTGGAGGGGGCTGGTCCTACGAGCAGTACTTC. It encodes CASSLPGGGGWSYEQYF.

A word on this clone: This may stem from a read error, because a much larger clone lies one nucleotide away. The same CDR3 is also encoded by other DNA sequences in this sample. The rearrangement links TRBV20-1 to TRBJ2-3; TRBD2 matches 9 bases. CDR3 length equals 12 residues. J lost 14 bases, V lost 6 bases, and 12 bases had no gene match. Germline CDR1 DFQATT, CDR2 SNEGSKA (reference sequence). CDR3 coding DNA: TGCAGTGCGCTACTAGCGGGTGGGGCCATGTATTTT. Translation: CSALLAGGAMYF.

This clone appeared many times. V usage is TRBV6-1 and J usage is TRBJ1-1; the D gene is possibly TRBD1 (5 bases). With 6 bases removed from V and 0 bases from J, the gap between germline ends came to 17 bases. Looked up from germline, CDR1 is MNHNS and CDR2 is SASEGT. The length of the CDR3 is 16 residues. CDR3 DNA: TGTGCCAGCAGCGCCCAGATTAGACAGTTGAACACTGAAGCTTTCTTT. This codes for CASSAQIRQLNTEAFF.

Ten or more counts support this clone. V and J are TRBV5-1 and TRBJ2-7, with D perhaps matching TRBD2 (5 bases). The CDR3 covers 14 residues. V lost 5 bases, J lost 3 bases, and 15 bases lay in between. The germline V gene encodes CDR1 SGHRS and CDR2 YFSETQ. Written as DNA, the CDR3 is TGCGCCAGCAGTTGGGTAGGGAGTTACTACGAGCAGTACTTC. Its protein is CASSWVGSYYEQYF.

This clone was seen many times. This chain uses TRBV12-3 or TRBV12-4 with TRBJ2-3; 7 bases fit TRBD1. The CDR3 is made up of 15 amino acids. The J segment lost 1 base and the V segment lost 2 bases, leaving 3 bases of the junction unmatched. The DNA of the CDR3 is TGTGCCAGCAGTTTACAAGGACAGGGCACAGATACGCAGTATTTT. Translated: CASSLQGQGTDTQYF.

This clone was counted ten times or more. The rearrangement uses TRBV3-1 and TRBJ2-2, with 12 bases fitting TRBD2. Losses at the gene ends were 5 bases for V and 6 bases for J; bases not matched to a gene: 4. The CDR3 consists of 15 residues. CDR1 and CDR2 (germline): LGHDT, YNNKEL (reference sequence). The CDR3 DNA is TGTGCCAGCAGCTCCCGGACTAGCGGGGCCGGGGAGCTGTTTTTT. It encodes CASSSRTSGAGELFF. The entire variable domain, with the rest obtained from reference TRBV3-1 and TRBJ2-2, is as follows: DTAVSQTPKYLVTQMGNDKSIKCEQNLGHDTMYWYKQDSKKFLKIMFSYNNKELIINETVPNRFSPKSPDKAHLNLHINSLELGDSAVYFCASSSRTSGAGELFFGEGSRLTVL.

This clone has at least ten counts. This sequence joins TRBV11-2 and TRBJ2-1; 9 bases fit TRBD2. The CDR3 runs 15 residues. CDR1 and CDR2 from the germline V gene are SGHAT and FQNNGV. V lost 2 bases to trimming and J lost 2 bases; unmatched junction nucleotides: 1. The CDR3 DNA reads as TGTGCCAGCAGCTTATTAGCGGGAGCCTACAATGAGCAGTTCTTC. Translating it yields CASSLLAGAYNEQFF.

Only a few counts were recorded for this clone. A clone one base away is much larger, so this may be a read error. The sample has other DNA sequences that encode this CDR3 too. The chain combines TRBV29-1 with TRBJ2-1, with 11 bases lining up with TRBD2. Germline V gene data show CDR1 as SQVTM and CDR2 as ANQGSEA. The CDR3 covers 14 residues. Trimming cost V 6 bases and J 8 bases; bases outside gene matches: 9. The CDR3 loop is CSVDGLAGVDEQFF. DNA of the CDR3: TGCAGCGTGGATGGACTAGCGGGTGTAGATGAGCAGTTCTTC.

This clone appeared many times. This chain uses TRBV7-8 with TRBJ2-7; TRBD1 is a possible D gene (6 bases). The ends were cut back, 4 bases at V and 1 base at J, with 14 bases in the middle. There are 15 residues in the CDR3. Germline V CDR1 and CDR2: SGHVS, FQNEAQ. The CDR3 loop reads CASSYYGTTSYEQYF. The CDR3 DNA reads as TGTGCCAGCAGCTACTACGGGACAACATCCTACGAGCAGTACTTC.

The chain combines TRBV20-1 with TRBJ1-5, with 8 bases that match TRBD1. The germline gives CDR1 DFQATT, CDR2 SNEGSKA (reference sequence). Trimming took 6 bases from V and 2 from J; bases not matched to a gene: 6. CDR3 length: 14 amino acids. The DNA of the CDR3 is TGCAGTGCCCAGGACAGGGATCGCAATCAGCCCCAGCATTTT. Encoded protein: CSAQDRDRNQPQHF.

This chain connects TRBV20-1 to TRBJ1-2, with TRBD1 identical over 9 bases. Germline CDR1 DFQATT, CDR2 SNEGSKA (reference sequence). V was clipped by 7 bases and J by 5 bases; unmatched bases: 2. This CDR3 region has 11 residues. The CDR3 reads CSVDRGYGYTF. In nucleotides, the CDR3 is TGCAGTGTCGACAGGGGGTATGGCTACACCTTC.

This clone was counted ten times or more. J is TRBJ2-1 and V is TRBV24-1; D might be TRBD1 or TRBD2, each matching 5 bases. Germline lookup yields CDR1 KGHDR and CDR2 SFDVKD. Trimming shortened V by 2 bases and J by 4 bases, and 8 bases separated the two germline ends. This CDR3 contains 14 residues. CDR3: CATSDWGNYNEQFF. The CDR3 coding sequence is TGTGCCACCAGTGATTGGGGGAATTACAATGAGCAGTTCTTC.

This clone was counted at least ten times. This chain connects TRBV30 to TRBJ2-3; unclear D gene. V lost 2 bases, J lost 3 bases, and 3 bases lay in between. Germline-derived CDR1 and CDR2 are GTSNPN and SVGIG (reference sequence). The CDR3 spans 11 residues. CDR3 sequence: CAWSKTDTQYF. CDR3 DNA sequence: TGTGCCTGGAGTAAGACAGATACGCAGTATTTT.

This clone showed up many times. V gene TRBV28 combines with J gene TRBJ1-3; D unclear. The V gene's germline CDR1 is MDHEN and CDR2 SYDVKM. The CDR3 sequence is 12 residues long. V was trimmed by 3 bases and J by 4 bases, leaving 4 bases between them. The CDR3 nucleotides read TGTGCCAGCAGTTTTGAAGGAAACACCATATATTTT. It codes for CASSFEGNTIYF.

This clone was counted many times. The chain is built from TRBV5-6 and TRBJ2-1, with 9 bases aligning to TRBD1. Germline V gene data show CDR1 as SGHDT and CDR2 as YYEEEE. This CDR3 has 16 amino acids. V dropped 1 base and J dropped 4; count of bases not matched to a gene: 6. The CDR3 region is CASSLYRGPQYNEQFF. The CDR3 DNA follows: TGTGCCAGCAGCTTGTACAGGGGGCCTCAATACAATGAGCAGTTCTTC. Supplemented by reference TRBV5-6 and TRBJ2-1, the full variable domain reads DAGVTQSPTHLIKTRGQQVTLRCSPKSGHDTVSWYQQALGQGPQFIFQYYEEEERQRGNFPDRFSGHQFPNYSSELNVNALLLGDSALYLCASSLYRGPQYNEQFFGPGTRLTVL.

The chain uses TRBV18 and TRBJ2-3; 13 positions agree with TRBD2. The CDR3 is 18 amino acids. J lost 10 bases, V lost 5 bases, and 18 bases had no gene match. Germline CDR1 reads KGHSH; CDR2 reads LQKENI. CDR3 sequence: CASSRTGPGGLAGTAQYF. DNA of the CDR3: TGTGCCAGCTCAAGAACAGGACCTGGGGGACTAGCGGGGACAGCGCAGTATTTT.

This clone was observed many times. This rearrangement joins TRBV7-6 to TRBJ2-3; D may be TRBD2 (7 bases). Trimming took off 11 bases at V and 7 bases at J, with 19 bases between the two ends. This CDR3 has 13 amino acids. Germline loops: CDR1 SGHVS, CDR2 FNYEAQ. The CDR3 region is CASRGASGNTQYF. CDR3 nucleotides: TGTGCCTCCCGGGGGGCTAGCGGAAATACGCAGTATTTT.

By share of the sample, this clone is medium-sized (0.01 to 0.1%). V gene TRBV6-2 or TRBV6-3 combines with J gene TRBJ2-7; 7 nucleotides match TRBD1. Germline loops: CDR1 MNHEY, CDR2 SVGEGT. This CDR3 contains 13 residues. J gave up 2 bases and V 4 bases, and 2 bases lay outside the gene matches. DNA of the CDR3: TGTGCCAGCAGTTTCGGACAGGCCTACGAGCAGTACTTC. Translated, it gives CASSFGQAYEQYF.

The CDR3 bases are TGTGCCAGCAGCTTGTGGGGGGTCGGGAATGAGCAGTTCTTC. Amino acid sequence: CASSLWGVGNEQFF. The rearrangement joins TRBV5-4 to TRBJ2-1, with D perhaps TRBD2 (6 bases). This CDR3 region has 14 residues. Trimming removed 1 base from V and 7 bases from J, with 12 bases in between. CDR1 SGHNT and CDR2 YYREEE come from the germline V gene (reference sequence).